This T cell receptor (beta chain) was sequenced during a study of human T cells and chemical hapten exposure. The overall study: TCR yield per sample varied, mainly due to pooled library volumes. Study findings and constraints: Once DPC sensitization occurred, TCRs above 1 in 1000 frequency showed no change.

The CDR3 is 17 amino acids. In germline, CDR1 is SGHTA, CDR2 FQGNSA. Unique molecular identifiers were attached to individual cDNA molecules within the library. TCRdb reanalysed the RACE reads using MiXCR and keeps one entry per CDR3 protein. The sample consists of over 45,000 distinct CDR3 sequences, about 4.5% of them appearing once. Only a few counts were recorded for this clonotype. The antigen remains unidentified. The junction differs from germline at one of its ends, possibly a read error. Time point in this sample: healthy volunteer bleed at 2 weeks. It was unfractionated whole blood from which total RNA was extracted.

This chain connects TRBV7-2 to TRBJ2-3; a weak D match, TRBD2 (5 bases). The receptor was derived from a female donor in good health. Some clones in this sample may be carry-over from other donors' samples. The sequenced material came from whole blood. In nucleotides, the CDR3 is TGTGCCAACAGCATCCAAGGACGGCTAGCTGTCACAGATACGCAGTATTTT. Encoded protein: CANSIQGRLAVTDTQYF.